These 29 T cell receptor beta chains were all obtained from the same sample, sequenced in a study of cytomegalovirus exposure and HLA in healthy donors. With 60 Vbeta and 13 Jbeta primers, the PCR was carried out. The method was immunoSEQ multiplex PCR; TCRdb's version includes in-frame clones alone and lacks a portion of them. The data hold some 140,000 clones, with around 80% observed a single time. Sample: PBMCs. Receptors were obtained from a middle-aged man in good health and CMV-seropositive.

This sequence joins TRBV19 and TRBJ1-3; D is possibly TRBD1 (6 bases). Germline CDR1 and CDR2: LNHDA and SQIVND (reference sequence). The CDR3 runs to 14 residues. V shed 7 bases and J shed 0 bases, with 10 bases lying between them. This CDR3 reads CASTTGRSGNTIYF. The CDR3, as DNA: TGTGCCAGTACTACAGGGCGCTCTGGAAACACCATATATTTT.

The V and J genes are TRBV10-3 and TRBJ1-2; 9 nucleotides agree with TRBD1. The CDR3 spans 14 residues. The V gene end was trimmed by 4 bases and the J gene end by 4 bases; junction bases not matched to a gene: 4. Germline values: CDR1 ENHRY, CDR2 SYGVKD. This CDR3 reads CAISGLGQGYGYTF. CDR3 DNA: TGTGCCATCAGTGGATTGGGACAGGGCTATGGCTACACCTTC.

The chain recombines TRBV19 with TRBJ2-1; tentatively, D is TRBD1 (6 bases). The ends were cut back, 6 bases at V and 4 bases at J, with 10 bases in the middle. This CDR3 spans 13 amino acids. Germline-derived CDR1 and CDR2 are LNHDA and SQIVND (reference sequence). The CDR3: CASSDRLYNEQFF. In nucleotides, the CDR3 is TGTGCCAGTAGCGACAGGTTATACAATGAGCAGTTCTTC.

This chain joins TRBV18 and TRBJ2-7; 14 bases map to TRBD2. The CDR3 has 16 amino acids. Germline CDR1 KGHSH, CDR2 LQKENI. V was clipped by 0 bases and J by 5 bases; unmatched bases: 3. CDR3 nucleotides: TGTGCCAGCTCACCACCCGGGACTAGCGGGAGCCACGAGCAGTACTTC. Its protein is CASSPPGTSGSHEQYF.

The table lists this clone with a few counts. V gene TRBV11-2 combines with J gene TRBJ1-1; D unresolved. The CDR3 loop spans 14 amino acids. The ends were cut back, 6 bases at V and 5 bases at J, with 16 bases in the middle. Germline CDR1 reads SGHAT; CDR2 reads FQNNGV. In nucleotides, the CDR3 is TGTGCCAGCAGTCATACGGGGAAGAGGACTGAAGCTTTCTTT. It yields the protein CASSHTGKRTEAFF.

The chain recombines TRBV5-4 with TRBJ2-3; D possibly corresponds to TRBD2 (6 bases). V was clipped by 3 bases and J by 1 base, with 12 bases between them. The CDR3 contains 15 residues. Looked up from germline, CDR1 is SGHNT and CDR2 is YYREEE (reference sequence). The CDR3 nucleotides read TGTGCCAGCAGCTGGGAGGTCTCTCGCACAGATACGCAGTATTTT. Protein: CASSWEVSRTDTQYF.

The chain recombines TRBV28 with TRBJ2-7; 9 bases line up with TRBD2. This CDR3 comprises 16 residues. J was trimmed by 6 bases and V by 7 bases; bases with no gene match: 16. Germline CDR1 and CDR2: MDHEN and SYDVKM. Written as DNA, the CDR3 is TGTGCCAGCACCCAAGCCAGGCTAGCGGGAATATTCGAGCAGTACTTC. Protein sequence: CASTQARLAGIFEQYF. Combining the CDR3 with reference TRBV28 and TRBJ2-7 gives the whole variable domain DVKVTQSSRYLVKRTGEKVFLECVQDMDHENMFWYRQDPGLGLRLIYFSYDVKMKEKGDIPEGYSVSREKKERFSLILESASTNQTSMYLCASTQARLAGIFEQYFGPGTRLTVT.

CDR3 sequence reads: CASSPTGTSGGNEQFF. The CDR3 DNA is TGCGCCAGCAGTCCAACCGGGACTAGCGGGGGCAATGAGCAGTTCTTC. This chain connects TRBV5-1 to TRBJ2-1, with 14 bases that match TRBD2. V dropped 5 bases and J dropped 6; count of bases not matched to a gene: 7. This CDR3 spans 16 amino acids. The germline gives CDR1 SGHRS, CDR2 YFSETQ.

About this clone: Other DNA variants within this sample encode the same CDR3. The J gene is TRBJ2-3, the V gene TRBV5-1; weak D call: TRBD2 (6 bases). Per germline, CDR1 SGHRS and CDR2 YFSETQ. V shed 2 bases and J shed 6 bases, with 10 bases lying between them. The CDR3 consists of 13 residues. This CDR3 is CASSFWGRDTQYF. The CDR3 coding sequence is TGCGCCAGCAGCTTTTGGGGGAGGGATACGCAGTATTTT.

The chain couples TRBV30 to TRBJ1-5; 7 nucleotides line up with TRBD1. With V trimmed by 1 base and J by 11 bases, 8 bases remained unmatched. CDR3 size: 13 residues. From germline, CDR1 is GTSNPN and CDR2 SVGIG (reference sequence). The CDR3 DNA sequence: TGTGCCTGGAGTGGCAGGGGGGTAAGGGCCCAGCATTTT. Protein product: CAWSGRGVRAQHF.

The chain carries TRBV5-1 and TRBJ2-1, with D possibly being TRBD2 (6 bases). From germline, CDR1 is SGHRS and CDR2 YFSETQ. The CDR3 has 17 amino acids. Trimming took 0 bases from V and 0 from J, leaving 13 bases between them. The CDR3 reads CASSLEGGTHSYNEQFF. CDR3 coding DNA: TGCGCCAGCAGCTTGGAAGGCGGGACCCACTCCTACAATGAGCAGTTCTTC.

The gene calls are TRBV4-1 and TRBJ2-5; no clear D. TRBJ2-7 matches the DNA end more closely, so the J call is doubtful. The CDR3 totals 15 residues. The germline gives CDR1 MGHRA, CDR2 YSYEKL. The CDR3 coding sequence is TGCGCCAGCAGCCTGACGGATCTCGCGCACTACGAGCAGTACTTC. Amino acid sequence: CASSLTDLAHYEQYF.

The chain has TRBV4-1 and TRBJ2-7; 7 bases agree with TRBD2. V was pared by 1 base and J by 5 bases, with 8 bases of the junction left unmatched. The CDR3 has 15 amino acids. Germline V lookup: CDR1 MGHRA, CDR2 YSYEKL. This CDR3 reads CASSQVGGYLDEQYF. Written as DNA, the CDR3 is TGCGCCAGCAGCCAAGTGGGGGGGTATCTGGACGAGCAGTACTTC.

This clone was seen just once. The chain is built from TRBV11-2 and TRBJ2-1, with 11 nucleotides matching TRBD2. V gave up 6 bases and J gave up 5 bases; unmatched junction bases: 6. The CDR3 sequence is 15 residues long. The germline CDR1 and CDR2 sequences are SGHAT and FQNNGV. CDR3 coding DNA: TGTGCCAGCAGTTTAAGGGGACTAGCGGACAATGAGCAGTTCTTC. Protein product: CASSLRGLADNEQFF.

The table lists this clone with a count of one. The chain is built from TRBV5-1 and TRBJ1-1; 8 bases map to TRBD1. This CDR3 is built from 14 residues. Germline V CDR1 and CDR2: SGHRS, YFSETQ. V was clipped by 5 bases and J by 2 bases; unmatched bases: 5. This chain's CDR3 is CASRPQGANTEAFF. The CDR3 region has the DNA TGCGCCAGCAGACCGCAGGGGGCCAACACTGAAGCTTTCTTT.

This clone was picked up one time. The V and J genes are TRBV7-8 and TRBJ2-3; tentatively, D is TRBD1 (5 bases). The V gene's germline CDR1 is SGHVS and CDR2 FQNEAQ. Trimming left V 1 base short and J 4 bases short, with 12 bases between. The CDR3 sequence is 15 residues long. The CDR3 coding sequence is TGTGCCAGCAGCTTAGTGGGGCCCTGGGCAGATACGCAGTATTTT. Residues: CASSLVGPWADTQYF.

The chain combines TRBV7-2 with TRBJ1-1, with D unclear. The CDR3 length is 16 residues. V was shortened by 3 bases and J by 0 bases, with 14 bases between the two germline ends. CDR1 and CDR2 (germline): SGHTA, FQGNSA. DNA of the CDR3: TGTGCCAGCAGCTTGGCCGCGGCAACCATGAACACTGAAGCTTTCTTT. Amino acids: CASSLAAATMNTEAFF.

This clone turned up a few times. The V and J genes are TRBV14 and TRBJ1-2; D is perhaps TRBD1 (5 bases). This CDR3 spans 16 amino acids. The germline gives CDR1 SGHDN, CDR2 FVKESK. Between the trimmed V and J ends, which lost 3 bases and 2 bases, there was a span of 16 bases. The CDR3 DNA is TGTGCCAGCAGCCATTCCCCCCGCCCAGGGAACTATGGCTACACCTTC. Protein product: CASSHSPRPGNYGYTF.

V is TRBV15 and J is TRBJ2-2; D might be TRBD1 (5 bases). The CDR3 length is 16 residues. The germline V and J ends were trimmed by 6 bases and 7 bases, with 21 bases remaining between them. Looked up from germline, CDR1 is LNHNV and CDR2 is YYDKDF (reference sequence). CDR3 in DNA: TGTGCCACCAGTATTAAGGGGTCAGGCCCCCTCGGGGAGCTGTTTTTT. Residues: CATSIKGSGPLGELFF. The full variable domain, rest sourced from reference TRBV15 and TRBJ2-2, is DAMVIQNPRYQVTQFGKPVTLSCSQTLNHNVMYWYQQKSSQAPKLLFHYYDKDFNNEADTPDNFQSRRPNTSFCFLDIRSPGLGDTAMYLCATSIKGSGPLGELFFGEGSRLTVL.

The chain uses TRBV25-1 and TRBJ2-2; TRBD2 aligns across 10 bases. The trim removed 4 bases at V and 7 bases at J, leaving 12 bases unmatched. Per germline, CDR1 MGHDK and CDR2 SYGVNS. CDR3 size: 17 residues. CDR3 residues: CASSATSGDGRSGELFF. The CDR3 DNA sequence: TGTGCCAGCAGTGCAACTAGCGGGGACGGTCGCAGCGGGGAGCTGTTTTTT.

This clone showed up just a few times. V and J are TRBV9 and TRBJ1-3; D perhaps matches TRBD1 (5 bases). The germline gives CDR1 SGDLS, CDR2 YYNGEE. The CDR3 totals 16 residues. Trimming took 3 bases from V and 0 from J, leaving 13 bases between them. The CDR3 DNA reads TGTGCCAGCAGCGGGGGAACAGGAGACTCTGGAAACACCATATATTTT. Encoded protein: CASSGGTGDSGNTIYF.

The chain joins TRBV11-2 to TRBJ2-1; TRBD2 matches at 8 bases. CDR3 size: 16 residues. Unmatched junction bases numbered 4, after V lost 3 bases and J lost 0 bases. Per the germline V gene, CDR1 is SGHAT and CDR2 is FQNNGV. CDR3 region: CASSFSSGSSYNEQFF. The CDR3 nucleotides read TGTGCCAGCAGCTTCTCGAGCGGGAGCTCCTACAATGAGCAGTTCTTC.

V usage is TRBV30 and J usage is TRBJ1-1; D not certain. Between the trimmed V and J ends, which lost 4 bases and 8 bases, there was a span of 11 bases. Germline values: CDR1 GTSNPN, CDR2 SVGIG (reference sequence). CDR3 length: 11 amino acids. CDR3 coding DNA: TGTGCCTGGAACCACGAGGGAGAAGCTTTCTTT. Its translation: CAWNHEGEAFF.

This chain connects TRBV30 to TRBJ1-1; weak D call: TRBD1 (6 bases). The germline V and J ends were trimmed by 3 bases and 7 bases, with 12 bases remaining between them. This CDR3 spans 12 amino acids. From germline, CDR1 is GTSNPN and CDR2 SVGIG (reference sequence). CDR3 protein: CAWRPIQGEAFF. CDR3 nucleotide sequence: TGTGCCTGGAGACCAATACAGGGTGAAGCTTTCTTT.

The chain carries TRBV2 and TRBJ1-5, with D uncertain. V dropped 6 bases and J dropped 5 bases, with 8 bases sitting between them. The length of the CDR3 is 12 residues. Germline values: CDR1 SNHLY, CDR2 FYNNEI. CDR3 loop: CASSLEHQPQHF. In DNA form, the CDR3 reads TGTGCCAGCAGCTTAGAACATCAGCCCCAGCATTTT.

The gene calls are TRBV6-5 and TRBJ2-3, with 8 nucleotides matching TRBD1. The V and J ends lost 5 bases and 4 bases, in that order; junction bases with no gene match: 8. The germline gives CDR1 MNHEY, CDR2 SVGAGI. The length of the CDR3 is 15 residues. CDR3 in amino acids: CASSAADRGPDTQYF. The CDR3 DNA is TGTGCCAGCAGTGCCGCTGACAGGGGACCAGATACGCAGTATTTT.

The chain links TRBV9 to TRBJ2-7, with 8 positions matching TRBD2. The CDR3 spans 14 residues. V lost 1 base to trimming and J lost 4 bases; unmatched junction nucleotides: 4. Looked up from germline, CDR1 is SGDLS and CDR2 is YYNGEE. CDR3 residues: CASSVQSGGYEQYF. The CDR3 region has the DNA TGTGCCAGCAGCGTACAAAGCGGGGGATACGAGCAGTACTTC.

The chain is built from TRBV5-1 and TRBJ2-7; 7 nucleotides match TRBD2. The CDR3 is 14 amino acids. Germline trimming cut 6 bases from V and 3 bases from J; bases unmatched to any gene: 9. Germline V gene data show CDR1 as SGHRS and CDR2 as YFSETQ. The CDR3 here is CASKKGGRDYEQYF. The CDR3 region has the DNA TGCGCCAGCAAGAAGGGCGGGAGAGACTACGAGCAGTACTTC.

A remark on this clone: The same CDR3 can be traced to other DNA sequences in this sample. The chain recombines TRBV4-1 with TRBJ2-7; tentatively, D is TRBD2 (5 bases). V shed 2 bases and J shed 1 base, with 6 bases lying between them. The CDR3 has 13 residues. Germline CDR1 MGHRA, CDR2 YSYEKL. The CDR3 DNA reads TGCGCCAGCAGCCAAACGGGATCCTACGAGCAGTACTTC. As protein: CASSQTGSYEQYF.